One and the same sample provided the 9 T cell receptor beta chains below, sequenced in a study of cytomegalovirus exposure and HLA in healthy donors. The PCR employed 60 Vbeta primers together with 13 Jbeta primers. Only in-frame clones appear in the TCRdb table, and some are missing; sequencing was by immunoSEQ multiplex PCR. The sample has 170,000 or so clones, 77% seen once. What was sequenced was PBMCs. These receptor sequences come from a woman aged 55-70 years in good health and CMV-seropositive.

This clone occurred a few times. One end of the junction does not line up with germline, which may come from a read error. The rearrangement joins TRBV6-5 to TRBJ2-6; weak D call: TRBD1 (6 bases). The length of the CDR3 is 15 residues. Germline-derived CDR1 and CDR2 are MNHEY and SVGAGI. DNA of the CDR3: TGTGCCAGCAGTTATGTGGGGGCTGGGGCCAACGGCCTGACTTTC. This codes for CASSYVGAGANGLTF.

This clone was detected only a few times. The rearrangement uses TRBV2 and TRBJ2-1, with 7 positions matching TRBD2. Germline V gene lookup returns CDR1 SNHLY and CDR2 FYNNEI. This CDR3 comprises 11 residues. V lost 5 bases and J lost 14; bases outside the gene matches: 6. This CDR3 is CASSRAGFEFF. Here the CDR3 DNA reads TGTGCCAGCAGTCGAGCGGGGTTCGAGTTCTTC.

This clone has only a few counts. Sequence at one end of the junction differs from germline and may be a read error. The chain combines TRBV23-1 with TRBJ2-7, with D possibly being TRBD1 (6 bases). TRBV23-1 is designated an ORF whose function remains uncertain. The length of the CDR3 is 11 residues. In DNA form, the CDR3 reads TGCGCCAGCAGTCTCCCGGGACACGGAAACTTC. The encoded protein is CASSLPGHGNF.

The chain couples TRBV6-6 to TRBJ1-1; 7 bases fit TRBD1. Trimming at V came to 4 bases and at J to 8 bases, leaving 16 bases not matched to a gene. CDR3 size: 16 residues. The germline CDR1 and CDR2 sequences are MNHNY and SVGAGI (reference sequence). This CDR3 is CASSSRPTGALTEAFF. The CDR3 bases are TGTGCCAGCAGTTCGCGGCCCACAGGGGCCCTTACCGAAGCTTTCTTT.

This chain uses TRBV19 with TRBJ1-1; D ambiguous. The CDR3 runs 13 residues. Trimming left V 7 bases short and J 1 base short, with 10 bases between. Germline V gene sequence: CDR1 LNHDA, CDR2 SQIVND (reference sequence). CDR3 sequence reads: CASTGNRNTEAFF. The CDR3 DNA is TGTGCCAGTACCGGCAACAGGAACACTGAAGCTTTCTTT.

This clone has only a few counts. One end of the junction varies from germline; a read error may be responsible. J is TRBJ2-6 and V is TRBV6-6; 8 nucleotides agree with TRBD1. This CDR3 spans 16 amino acids. The germline gives CDR1 MNHNY, CDR2 SVGAGI (reference sequence). In DNA, the CDR3 is TGTGCCAGCAGTTGGCAGGGGGCAACAGGGGCCAACGGCCTGACTTTC. Translation: CASSWQGATGANGLTF.

V usage is TRBV10-3 and J usage is TRBJ1-2, with D maybe TRBD1 (6 bases). CDR1 is ENHRY, CDR2 SYGVKD, per germline. The V end was cut by 0 bases, the J end by 3 bases, with 14 bases between. The CDR3 runs to 16 residues. The CDR3 is CAISESYRAFDYGYTF. The CDR3 DNA is TGTGCCATCAGTGAGTCCTACAGGGCCTTTGACTATGGCTACACCTTC.

This chain uses TRBV7-9 with TRBJ2-2, with D unclear. The CDR3 is 14 amino acids. Trimming removed 5 bases at V and 1 base at J, with 8 bases between. The V gene's germline CDR1 is SEHNR and CDR2 FQNEAQ (reference sequence). The CDR3 nucleotides read TGTGCCAGCAGCCCTCCTAGGAACACCGGGGAGCTGTTTTTT. Amino acid sequence: CASSPPRNTGELFF.

The chain uses TRBV11-2 and TRBJ2-3; D is ambiguous. This CDR3 is 13 amino acids long. CDR1 is SGHAT and CDR2 is FQNNGV in the germline V gene. V was cut by 11 bases and J by 0 bases, with 12 bases left in between. In DNA, the CDR3 is TGTGCCGTCAGAGAACAGAGCACAGATACGCAGTATTTT. Residues: CAVREQSTDTQYF.